Listed below are T cell receptor beta chains from one sample, sequenced in a study of cytomegalovirus exposure and HLA in healthy donors. The method was immunoSEQ multiplex PCR; TCRdb's version includes in-frame clones alone and lacks a portion of them. The sample has around 110,000 clones, approximately 80% seen once; the top ten hold 3% to 5%. The sample was PBMCs. Every receptor here comes from a woman in her twenties or thirties in good health and CMV-seronegative. Each CDR3 is given with its conserved first and last residue. The order of the fields is J gene, clone size, V gene, D gene, CDR3 protein, CDR3 DNA. D genes are given only for firm matches. Some rows mark clone size as missing; the rest say once, few, many or name a class of expanded clone.

>TRBJ2-7|once|TRBV11-2|TRBD2
CASSLGAGEAYEQYF
TGTGCCAGCAGCCTCGGCGCGGGAGAAGCCTACGAGCAGTACTTC
>TRBJ2-1|.|TRBV5-6|TRBD1
CASSLRGTGVYNEQFF
TGTGCCAGCAGCTTGAGGGGGACAGGGGTCTACAATGAGCAGTTCTTC
>TRBJ1-5|.|TRBV30|TRBD1
CAWRDRGDQPQHF
TGTGCCTGGAGGGACAGGGGGGACCAGCCCCAGCATTTT
>TRBJ1-5|medium-sized|TRBV6-1|.
CASSETGKVEPQHF
TGTGCCAGCAGTGAAACGGGGAAGGTAGAGCCCCAGCATTTT
>TRBJ2-5|.|TRBV18|.
CASSPYQGQKETQYF
TGTGCCAGCTCACCGTACCAGGGACAAAAAGAGACCCAGTACTTC
>TRBJ2-5|once|TRBV10-2|TRBD1
CASSEGQGPETQYF
TGCGCCAGCAGTGAGGGACAGGGGCCAGAGACCCAGTACTTC
>TRBJ2-7|.|TRBV11-2|.
CASSFQGYEQYF
TGTGCCAGCAGCTTTCAGGGATACGAGCAGTACTTC
>TRBJ2-1|.|TRBV7-6|TRBD2
CASSQGAGGANNEQFF
TGTGCCAGCAGCCAGGGTGCGGGAGGGGCGAACAATGAGCAGTTCTTC
>TRBJ2-2|.|TRBV18|.
CASSPQTGNTGELFF
TGTGCCAGCTCACCCCAAACAGGGAACACCGGGGAGCTGTTTTTT
>TRBJ2-7|.|TRBV12-2|.
CASRLGRGRTGMTYEQYF
TGTGCAAGTCGCTTGGGGAGGGGTCGGACAGGGATGACCTACGAGCAGTACTTC
>TRBJ1-5|.|TRBV18|.
CASSQTDGQPQHF
TGTGCCAGCTCGCAGACAGATGGTCAGCCCCAGCATTTT
>TRBJ2-3|.|TRBV5-1|TRBD1
CASSWGDRGADTQYF
TGCGCCAGCAGCTGGGGGGACAGGGGTGCAGATACGCAGTATTTT
>TRBJ2-3|.|TRBV2|TRBD2
CASSDSGRGTDTQYF
TGTGCCAGCAGCGATAGCGGGAGGGGCACAGATACGCAGTATTTT
>TRBJ1-1|once|TRBV6-5|.
CASSYRGSEAFF
TGTGCCAGCAGTTACCGGGGGTCTGAAGCTTTCTTT
>TRBJ2-7|.|TRBV11-2|TRBD1
CASSEGQADEQYF
TGTGCCAGCAGCGAGGGACAGGCGGACGAGCAGTACTTC
>TRBJ2-1|.|TRBV7-8|TRBD1
CASSSDRGAYNEQFF
TGTGCCAGCAGCTCTGACAGGGGGGCCTACAATGAGCAGTTCTTC
>TRBJ2-3|.|TRBV6-1|.
CASSEGQKRTTDTQYF
TGTGCCAGCAGTGAAGGGCAGAAGCGGACCACAGATACGCAGTATTTT
>TRBJ2-2|.|TRBV10-3|.
CAISESQGRTNTGELFF
TGTGCCATCAGTGAGTCACAGGGAAGAACGAACACCGGGGAGCTGTTTTTT
>TRBJ1-3|.|TRBV7-2|TRBD1
CASSSRTGGSGNTIYF
TGTGCCAGCAGCTCCCGGACAGGGGGTTCTGGAAACACCATATATTTT
>TRBJ1-2|.|TRBV15|.
CATSRDSYGYTF
TGTGCCACCAGCAGAGACAGCTATGGCTACACCTTC